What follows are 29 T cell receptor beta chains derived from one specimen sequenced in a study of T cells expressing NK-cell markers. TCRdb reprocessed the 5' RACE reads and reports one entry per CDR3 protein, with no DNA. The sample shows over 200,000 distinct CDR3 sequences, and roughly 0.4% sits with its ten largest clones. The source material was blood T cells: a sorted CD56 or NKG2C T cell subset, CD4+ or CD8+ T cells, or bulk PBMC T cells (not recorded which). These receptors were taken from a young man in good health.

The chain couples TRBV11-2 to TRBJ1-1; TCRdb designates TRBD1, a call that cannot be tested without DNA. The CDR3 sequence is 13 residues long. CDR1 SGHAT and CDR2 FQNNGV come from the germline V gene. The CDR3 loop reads CASSLENRVGAFF.

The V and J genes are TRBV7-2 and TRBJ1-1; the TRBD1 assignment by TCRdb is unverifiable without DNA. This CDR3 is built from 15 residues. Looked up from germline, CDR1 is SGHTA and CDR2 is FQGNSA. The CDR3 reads CASSQRQGGGTEAFF.

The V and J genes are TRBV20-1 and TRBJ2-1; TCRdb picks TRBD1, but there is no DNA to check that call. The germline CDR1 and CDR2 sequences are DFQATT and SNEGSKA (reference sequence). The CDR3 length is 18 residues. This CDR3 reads CSARSPPLGASSYNEQFF.

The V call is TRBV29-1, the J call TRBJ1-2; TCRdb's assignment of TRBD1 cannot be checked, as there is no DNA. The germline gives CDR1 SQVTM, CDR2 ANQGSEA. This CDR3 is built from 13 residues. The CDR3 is CSTTRGSNYGYTF.

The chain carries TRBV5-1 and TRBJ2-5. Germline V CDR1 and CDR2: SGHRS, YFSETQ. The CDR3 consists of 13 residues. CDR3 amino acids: CASSYRRQETQYF.

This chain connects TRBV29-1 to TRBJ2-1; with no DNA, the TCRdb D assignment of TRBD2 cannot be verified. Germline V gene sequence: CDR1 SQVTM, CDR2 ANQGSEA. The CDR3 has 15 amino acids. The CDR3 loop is CSVEVLGTSDNEQFF.

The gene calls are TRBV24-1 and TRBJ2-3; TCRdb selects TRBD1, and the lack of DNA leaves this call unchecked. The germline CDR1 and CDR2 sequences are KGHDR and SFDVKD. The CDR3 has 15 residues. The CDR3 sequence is CATSDPDEFSDTQYF.

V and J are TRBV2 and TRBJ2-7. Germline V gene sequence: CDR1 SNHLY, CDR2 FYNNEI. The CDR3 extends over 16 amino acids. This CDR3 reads CASSEALLGLSYEQYF.

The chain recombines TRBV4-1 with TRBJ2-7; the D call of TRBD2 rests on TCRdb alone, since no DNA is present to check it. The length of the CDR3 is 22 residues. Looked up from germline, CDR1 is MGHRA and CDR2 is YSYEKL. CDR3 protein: CASTSGWGFCATSGRLPHEQYF.

CDR3 amino acids: CASSIFAGTGELFF. The chain links TRBV19 to TRBJ2-2; without DNA, the TCRdb call of TRBD1 cannot be checked. CDR1 and CDR2 (germline): LNHDA, SQIVND (reference sequence). CDR3 length equals 14 residues. The full variable domain, with the rest looked up from reference TRBV19 and TRBJ2-2, is DGGITQSPKYLFRKEGQNVTLSCEQNLNHDAMYWYRQDPGQGLRLIYYSQIVNDFQKGDIAEGYSVSREKKESFPLTVTSAQKNPTAFYLCASSIFAGTGELFFGEGSRLTVL.

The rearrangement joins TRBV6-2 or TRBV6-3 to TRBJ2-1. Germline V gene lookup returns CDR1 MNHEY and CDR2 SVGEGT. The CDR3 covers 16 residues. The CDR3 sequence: CASSLPTLPPYNEQFF.

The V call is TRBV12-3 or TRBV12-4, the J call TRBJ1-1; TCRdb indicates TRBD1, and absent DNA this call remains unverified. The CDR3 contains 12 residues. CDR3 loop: CASRTRQNKAFF.

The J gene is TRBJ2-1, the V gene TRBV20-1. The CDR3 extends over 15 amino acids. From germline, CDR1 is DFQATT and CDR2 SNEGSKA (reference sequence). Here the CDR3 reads CSATLTGATYNEQFF.

CDR3: CAISVSVNEQFF. The chain recombines TRBV10-3 with TRBJ2-1. The CDR3 runs to 12 residues. Germline CDR1 is ENHRY and CDR2 is SYGVKD.

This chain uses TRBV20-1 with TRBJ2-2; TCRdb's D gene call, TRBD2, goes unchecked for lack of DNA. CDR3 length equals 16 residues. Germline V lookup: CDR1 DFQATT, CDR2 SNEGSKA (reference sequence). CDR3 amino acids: CSARLGLAWNTGELFF.

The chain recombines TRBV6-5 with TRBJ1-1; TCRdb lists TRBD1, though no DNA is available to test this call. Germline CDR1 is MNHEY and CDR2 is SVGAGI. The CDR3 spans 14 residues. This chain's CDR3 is CASRPLQGNTEAFF.

This CDR3 is CASSGSRLGNQPQHF. This chain connects TRBV5-8 to TRBJ1-5. The CDR3 is 15 amino acids. From germline, CDR1 is SGHTS and CDR2 YDEGEE.

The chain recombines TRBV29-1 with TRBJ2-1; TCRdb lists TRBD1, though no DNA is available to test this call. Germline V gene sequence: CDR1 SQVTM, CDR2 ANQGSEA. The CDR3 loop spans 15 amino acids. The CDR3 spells CSLTTGQGLTNEQFF.

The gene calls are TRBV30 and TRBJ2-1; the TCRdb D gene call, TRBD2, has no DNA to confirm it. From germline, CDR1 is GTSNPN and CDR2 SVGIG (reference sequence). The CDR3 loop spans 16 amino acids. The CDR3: CAWSDYRLAGDVGQFF.

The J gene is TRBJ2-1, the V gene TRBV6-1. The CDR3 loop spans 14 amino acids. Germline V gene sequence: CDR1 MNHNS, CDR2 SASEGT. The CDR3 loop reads CASRSLEFYNEQFF.

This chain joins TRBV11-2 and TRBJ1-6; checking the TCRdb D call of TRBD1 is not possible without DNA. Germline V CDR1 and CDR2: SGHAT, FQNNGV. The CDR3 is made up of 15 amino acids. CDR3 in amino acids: CASSLEPGGNSPLHF.

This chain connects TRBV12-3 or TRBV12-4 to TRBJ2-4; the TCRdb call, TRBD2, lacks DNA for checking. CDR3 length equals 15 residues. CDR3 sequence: CASSSLAGVGNIQYF.

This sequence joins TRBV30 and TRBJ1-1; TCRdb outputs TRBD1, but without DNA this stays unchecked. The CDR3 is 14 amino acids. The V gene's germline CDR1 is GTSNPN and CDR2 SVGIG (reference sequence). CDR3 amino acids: CAWSRGREYTEAFF.

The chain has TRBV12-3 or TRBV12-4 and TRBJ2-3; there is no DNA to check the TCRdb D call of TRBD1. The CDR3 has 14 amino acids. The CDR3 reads CASSLVTGGDTQYF.

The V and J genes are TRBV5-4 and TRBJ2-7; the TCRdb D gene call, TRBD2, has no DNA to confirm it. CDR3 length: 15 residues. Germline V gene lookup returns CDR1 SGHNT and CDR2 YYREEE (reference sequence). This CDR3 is CASSLGLAGVEVQYF. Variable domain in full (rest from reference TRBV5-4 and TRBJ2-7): ETGVTQSPTHLIKTRGQQVTLRCSSQSGHNTVSWYQQALGQGPQFIFQYYREEENGRGNFPPRFSGLQFPNYSSELNVNALELDDSALYLCASSLGLAGVEVQYFGPGTRLTVT.

This CDR3 is CSARDFGPWDNEQFF. J is TRBJ2-1 and V is TRBV20-1; TCRdb reports TRBD2, a call that lacks DNA to check it against. Germline V gene data show CDR1 as DFQATT and CDR2 as SNEGSKA (reference sequence). The CDR3 covers 15 residues.

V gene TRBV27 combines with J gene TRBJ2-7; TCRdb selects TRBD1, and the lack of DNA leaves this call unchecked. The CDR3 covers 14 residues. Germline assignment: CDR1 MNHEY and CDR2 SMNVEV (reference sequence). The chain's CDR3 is CASSISQTDYEQYF.

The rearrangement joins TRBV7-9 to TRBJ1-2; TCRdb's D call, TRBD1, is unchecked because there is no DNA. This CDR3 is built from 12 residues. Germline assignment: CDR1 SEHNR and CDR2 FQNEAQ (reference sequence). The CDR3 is CASTGSDYGYTF.

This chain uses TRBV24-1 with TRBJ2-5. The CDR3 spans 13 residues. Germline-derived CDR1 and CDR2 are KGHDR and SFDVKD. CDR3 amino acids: CATSGDAGETQYF.